A selection of T cell receptor beta chains follows, all from one sample in a study of OX40 agonist ivuxolimab in advanced cancers. Sequenced by immunoSEQ multiplex PCR; TCRdb stores in-frame clones only, minus some. Altogether tens of thousands of clones are present, roughly four fifths being singletons, with the ten largest covering under 2%. The specimen was CD4+ or CD8+ T cells sorted from blood, collected in a trial of the OX40 agonist ivuxolimab. The receptors stem from an adult with an advanced solid tumor such as melanoma, head and neck, liver or kidney cancer. Each CDR3 is given with its conserved first and last residue. The D gene is left open where the match is weak. Size values are once, few and many counts, or a class for expanded clones, and some rows have none.

v_gene,abundance,j_gene,d_gene,CDR3nt,CDR3aa
TRBV5-1,NA,TRBJ1-4,NA,TGCGCCAGCAGCTTGGAACAGACTAATGAAAAACTGTTTTTT,CASSLEQTNEKLFF
TRBV18,NA,TRBJ1-5,TRBD1,TGTGCCAGCTCACGTACCGTGGACAGGGAGGATCAGCCCCAGCATTTT,CASSRTVDREDQPQHF
TRBV19,NA,TRBJ2-1,NA,TGTGCCAGTCGCCTCGCCGGAGAGCAGTTCTTC,CASRLAGEQFF
TRBV5-4,once,TRBJ2-1,TRBD2,TGTGCCAGCAGCCAAGGTATTGGCGGGAGTTATGAGCAGTTCTTC,CASSQGIGGSYEQFF
TRBV6-6,NA,TRBJ2-7,NA,TGTGCCAGCAGTTTTGGCCTAGCTTACGAGCAGTACTTC,CASSFGLAYEQYF
TRBV7-6,NA,TRBJ2-7,TRBD2,TGTGCCAGCAGCTTAGAGGGAGGGTTCGAGCAGTACTTC,CASSLEGGFEQYF
TRBV9,NA,TRBJ2-7,TRBD1,TGTGCCAGCAGCGCCCGGGACAGGGTATACGACGAGCAGTACTTC,CASSARDRVYDEQYF
TRBV19,few,TRBJ2-7,NA,TGTGCCAGTAGCGATCTGTGGGAGCAGTACTTC,CASSDLWEQYF
TRBV6-1,once,TRBJ2-7,TRBD1,TGTGCCAGCACCATGTCCCGGGACAGGGGCGAGCAGTACTTC,CASTMSRDRGEQYF
TRBV5-1,NA,TRBJ2-3,TRBD2,TGCGCCAGCAGGCTAGCGGGGGCCCCCCAGGGGTATTTT,CASRLAGAPQGYF
TRBV30,few,TRBJ1-5,NA,TGTGCCTGGAGCACCACAGCAGGGGTCAATCAGCCCCAGCATTTT,CAWSTTAGVNQPQHF
TRBV5-5,NA,TRBJ2-7,NA,TGTGCCAGCAGCCCCCGGGCAGGTGGAAATGAGGAGCAGTACTTC,CASSPRAGGNEEQYF
TRBV18,NA,TRBJ2-3,NA,TGTGCCAGCTCACCCTCTATGACAGATACGCAGTATTTT,CASSPSMTDTQYF
TRBV11-2,NA,TRBJ1-4,NA,TGTGCCAGCAGCCGGGCCTCAACTAATGAAAAACTGTTTTTT,CASSRASTNEKLFF
TRBV7-2,NA,TRBJ2-7,NA,TGTGCCAGCAGCCTAGACAACCGGCCCCTCAGCGAGCAGTACTTC,CASSLDNRPLSEQYF
TRBV6-5,NA,TRBJ1-6,NA,TGTGCCAGCAGTTTTCGCTCCTATAATTCACCCCTCCACTTT,CASSFRSYNSPLHF
TRBV18,NA,TRBJ2-7,TRBD1,TGTGCCAGCTCACCAAGGGGACAGGGATCCGAGCAGTACTTC,CASSPRGQGSEQYF
TRBV18,NA,TRBJ1-5,NA,TGTGCCAGCTCACCACAACCCGGTGGTCAGCCCCAGCATTTT,CASSPQPGGQPQHF
TRBV30,NA,TRBJ2-3,NA,TGTGCCTGGAGTTGGGACACCGCGAGAGATACGCAGTATTTT,CAWSWDTARDTQYF
TRBV28,NA,TRBJ2-1,TRBD2,TGTGCCAGCAGTTTAGGGACTAGCGGGGGGAGCTCCTACAATGAGCAGTTCTTC,CASSLGTSGGSSYNEQFF
TRBV5-6,NA,TRBJ1-2,TRBD1,TGTGCCAGCAGCCGAGCCATGGGGACAGGGAGGTCTGGCTACACCTTC,CASSRAMGTGRSGYTF
TRBV18,once,TRBJ1-5,NA,TGTGCCAGCTCACCACAGGCTTTTGGGCAGCCCCAGCATTTT,CASSPQAFGQPQHF
TRBV19,NA,TRBJ1-6,NA,TGTGCCAGTAGTATTAATTATAAGGAATCACCCCTCCACTTT,CASSINYKESPLHF
TRBV28,NA,TRBJ2-7,NA,NA,CASSTSGGGLYEQYF
TRBV2,NA,TRBJ1-2,NA,TGTGCCAGCAGTGAAGAGTATGGCTACACCTTC,CASSEEYGYTF